Described below is a single T cell receptor (beta chain) sequence and its context. This clone's antigen is unknown. No per-base quality is available; no much larger clone lies one base away. CDR1 and CDR2, per the germline V gene, are MGHRA and YSYEKL. The CDR3 starts with the cysteine, ends with the phenylalanine, and has 17 residues. Kept here is only the CDR3 DNA, which spans 51 bases and is read in frame from base 1. V ends up 0 bases short and J 5 bases short, with an unmatched junction base count of 8. Inclusion was restricted to participants for whom at least one PBMC sample before ART initiation and at least two post-ART samples were available. Every participant with HIV received treatment in the United States of America. Before DNA extraction, cryopreserved samples containing about 1-10 million PBMC were thawed and washed. At the time of the earliest PBMC sample for each participant with HIV, ages ranged from roughly 23 to 60 years. Each participant contributed PBMC samples from 1-4 timepoints before ART initiation and 2-8 timepoints after ART initiation, with a median of 7 samples. Serial HIV viral load, CD4+ T-cell count, ART history and demographic data were obtained for every participant. A Qiagen kit on a QIAcube was used to extract genomic DNA from unsorted PBMC, with samples processed in batches of 12.

This entry comes from a study of long-term antiretroviral therapy in people with HIV (dated by TCRdb to between 2022 and 2023). Describing the broader study: The earliest samples were collected about a decade before the 2015 WHO recommendation for immediate ART, when ART was typically delayed until CD4 counts fell. No cross-contamination during QIAcube processing was seen in test extractions of a monoclonal T-cell line run alongside approximately 36 polyclonal samples. A retrospective serial study tested whether ART initiation and durable HIV suppression were associated with changes in peripheral blood TRB repertoire composition and diversity. A total of 192 cryopreserved PBMC samples were contributed to the cohort by 30 adults with confirmed HIV infection, with samples collected serially over a mean of around 6 years (range 1-12). Of the approximately 28 participants with HIV, 10 to 11 were female. Here is what the overall study found, with its caveats: Inferences about post-ART repertoire changes were limited because no data were available on ART adherence, viral resistance or therapy changes. Starting ART was linked to a significant rise in TRB diversity, yet even after long-term ART the diversity remained significantly lower than in transplant donor controls. CDR3 length ranges in HIV repertoires were narrower than in controls, and network structure suggested an antigen-experienced repertoire with only a slight naive shift after ART. Limited PBMC availability meant only the TCR beta chain was sequenced, without alpha chain pairing. Unsorted PBMC were profiled instead of sorted CD4+ and CD8+ T cells because pre-ART samples had limited cell numbers. Samples dated from about 2003 to 2018, and the ART regimens used may be less effective than current ones. At every time point, the repertoire was dominated by expanded TRB clones first identified before ART initiation, although this dominance fluctuated and, in many PLHIV, declined after ART.

The immunoSEQ hsTCRB v3.0 assay was used at survey level resolution to sequence the TRB variable region. TRB sequencing targeted a depth of about 40,000-55,000 T-cell genomes per sample. TRB libraries were pooled and sequenced on an Illumina MiSeq using a v3 150-cycle kit. The authors processed their data as follows. Repertoire analysis ran in R within a reproducible Nextflow workflow covering QC, data transformation and analysis. LymphoSeq2, an R package for exploring AIRR-Seq data, was used to implement custom analyses. Several samples that yielded fewer than 5000 total TRB sequences were excluded, so that about 200 HIV repertoires were analyzed. Among the approximately 190 retained HIV repertoires, approximately 59 were collected before ART initiation and some 130 after ART initiation. Repertoires were downsampled to 5000 TRB nucleotide sequences, with summary statistics averaged over 100 downsampling iterations. TRB sequences were retained for analysis only if CDR3 regions of at least seven amino acids were present. Two measures captured diversity: a Shannon entropy-derived clonality score and the Gini coefficient. In the repertoire networks, any two of the top 5000 CDR3 amino acid sequences were linked whenever the two sequences differed by an edit distance of one. Antigen specificity groups and MHC restriction were predicted for TRB CDR3 amino acid sequences with GLIPH2. To flag known CMV, EBV, HIV or tissue antigen associations, CDR3 amino acid sequences were matched against VDJdb and McPAS-TCR. Pre-ART, post-ART and control groups were compared with Wilcoxon signed-rank tests and Holm-Bonferroni correction. TCRdb mirrors the immuneACCESS table, restricted to in-frame sequences. Some clones are absent from its copies; in checked studies, under half trace to an unresolved V gene, and the reason for the others is unknown. V and J calls plus clone size are reproduced from that table; the DNA served to infer D and trimming. This sample gives 20,000 to 30,000 clones in total; 70% to 90% of them show up just once. Roughly 9% of the sample lies in the top ten.

The chain links TRBV4-1 with TRBJ2-1; 9 bases in the junction line up with TRBD2. Specimen: unsorted PBMCs, collected about 5 years after starting antiretroviral therapy. This TCR was sampled from a man aged 35 to 55 with HIV. The CDR3 sequence is CASSQDSASGINNEQFF. The DNA is TGCGCCAGCAGCCAAGATTCGGCTAGCGGGATCAACAATGAGCAGTTCTTC.